A single sample gave rise to the 27 T cell receptor beta chains below, sequenced in a study of OX40 agonist ivuxolimab in advanced cancers. Generated by immunoSEQ multiplex PCR, the TCRdb table keeps only in-frame clones and is missing some. The repertoire has some 90,000 clones, around 87% of them found once; the top ten carry about 4%. This specimen consisted of CD4+ or CD8+ T cells sorted from blood, obtained in a trial of the OX40 agonist ivuxolimab. Source of these receptors: an adult with an advanced solid tumor such as melanoma, head and neck, liver or kidney cancer.

The V gene is TRBV9, the J gene TRBJ2-1; D might be TRBD1 or TRBD2, each matching 5 bases. CDR1 SGDLS and CDR2 YYNGEE come from the germline V gene. V lost 6 bases to trimming and J lost 3 bases, with 10 bases between them. The CDR3 has 13 residues. Here the CDR3 DNA reads TGTGCCAGCAATTTTGGGGGCTACAATGAGCAGTTCTTC. Its protein product is CASNFGGYNEQFF.

The chain has TRBV5-8 and TRBJ2-2; the D gene could be TRBD1 or TRBD2 (6 bases each). Germline V lookup: CDR1 SGHTS, CDR2 YDEGEE. CDR3 length: 14 amino acids. Trimming stripped 4 bases from V and 6 bases from J, with 13 bases between. This CDR3 reads CASSRGRGAGELFF. CDR3 bases: TGTGCCAGCAGCCGGGGGCGGGGCGCCGGGGAGCTGTTTTTT.

This chain links TRBV6-1 with TRBJ2-1, with D possibly TRBD2 on 6 matching bases. Germline loops: CDR1 MNHNS, CDR2 SASEGT. There are 14 residues in the CDR3. The V end lost 2 bases, the J end lost 6 bases, and 11 bases lay between the germline ends. The DNA for the CDR3 is TGTGCCAGCAGTGAAAATGTGGGGGGCAATGAGCAGTTCTTC. It translates to CASSENVGGNEQFF.

The chain uses TRBV28 and TRBJ2-7; D is undetermined. Germline loops: CDR1 MDHEN, CDR2 SYDVKM. The V gene lost 4 bases and the J gene lost 0 bases, with 13 bases spanning the gap. This CDR3 is 15 amino acids long. In nucleotides, the CDR3 is TGTGCCAGCAGTTCCCTCGCCGGCAGCTCCTACGAGCAGTACTTC. The encoded protein is CASSSLAGSSYEQYF.

V and J are TRBV19 and TRBJ1-5; weak D call: TRBD1 (5 bases). The CDR3 covers 13 residues. V was clipped by 3 bases and J by 10 bases, with 13 bases between them. Germline-derived CDR1 and CDR2 are LNHDA and SQIVND (reference sequence). CDR3 nucleotides: TGTGCCAGTAGTATCTCCAGGGTAGGCCCCCAGCATTTT. Its protein is CASSISRVGPQHF.

The genes are TRBV6-5 and TRBJ2-3; 14 bases are a match to TRBD2. Trimming cost V 0 bases and J 4 bases; bases outside gene matches: 0. Germline values: CDR1 MNHEY, CDR2 SVGAGI. The CDR3 length is 16 residues. The CDR3 DNA is TGTGCCAGCAGTTACTCGACTAGCGGGAGGGCAGATACGCAGTATTTT. This sequence encodes CASSYSTSGRADTQYF.

The CDR3 sequence is CASSLLGGGNYEQYF. The CDR3 DNA reads as TGCGCCAGCAGCTTGTTAGGGGGCGGAAATTACGAGCAGTACTTC. The chain uses TRBV5-1 and TRBJ2-7; 7 nucleotides align to TRBD1. CDR3 length: 15 amino acids. Trimming removed 1 base from V and 4 bases from J; junction bases left unmatched: 8. The germline gives CDR1 SGHRS, CDR2 YFSETQ.

This rearrangement joins TRBV2 to TRBJ1-5; D not certain. Trimming removed 8 bases from V and 6 bases from J, with 14 bases in between. Per the germline V gene, CDR1 is SNHLY and CDR2 is FYNNEI. This CDR3 contains 13 residues. This CDR3 reads CASAVMVGQPQHF. Here the CDR3 DNA reads TGTGCCAGCGCCGTTATGGTCGGTCAGCCCCAGCATTTT. Complete variable domain (other parts from reference TRBV2 and TRBJ1-5): EPEVTQTPSHQVTQMGQEVILRCVPISNHLYFYWYRQILGQKVEFLVSFYNNEISEKSEIFDDQFSVERPDGSNFTLKIRSTKLEDSAMYFCASAVMVGQPQHFGDGTRLSIL.

The chain uses TRBV28 and TRBJ2-2; D uncertain. Per the germline V gene, CDR1 is MDHEN and CDR2 is SYDVKM. Trimming pared 3 bases from V and 4 bases from J, leaving 15 bases between. This CDR3 has 16 amino acids. The CDR3 DNA follows: TGTGCCAGCAGTTTTGTTCGCGTGGTGGTCACCGGGGAGCTGTTTTTT. This encodes CASSFVRVVVTGELFF.

CDR3 DNA: TGCGCCAGCAGCCGGCAGCGGGTGGGAAGCACAGATACGCAGTATTTT. It yields the protein CASSRQRVGSTDTQYF. The V call is TRBV4-3, the J call TRBJ2-3, with D maybe TRBD2 (6 bases). CDR1 LGHNA and CDR2 YSLEER come from the germline V gene. This CDR3 region has 16 residues. The V end was cut by 4 bases, the J end by 0 bases, with 14 bases between.

The rearrangement links TRBV9 to TRBJ2-1; D possibly corresponds to TRBD2 (6 bases). This CDR3 comprises 16 residues. The germline V gene has CDR1 SGDLS and CDR2 YYNGEE. V lost 3 bases, J lost 4 bases, and 17 bases lay in between. This chain's CDR3 is CASSEAPDSGYNEQFF. In DNA form, the CDR3 reads TGTGCCAGCAGCGAGGCCCCCGATAGCGGATACAATGAGCAGTTCTTC.

The gene calls are TRBV7-7 and TRBJ2-5; 7 bases align to TRBD2. This CDR3 region has 14 residues. Trimming at V came to 1 base and at J to 4 bases, leaving 3 bases not matched to a gene. Germline V gene sequence: CDR1 SSHAT, CDR2 FNYEAQ (reference sequence). CDR3 coding DNA: TGTGCCAGCAGCTTAGGTGGGGGGGGAGAGACCCAGTACTTC. It encodes CASSLGGGGETQYF.

The CDR3 protein is CAIRDGASYEQYF. The DNA for the CDR3 is TGTGCCATCCGGGACGGAGCCTCCTACGAGCAGTACTTC. The V call is TRBV2, the J call TRBJ2-7, with D possibly called TRBD1 or TRBD2 (5 bases each). The CDR3 is 13 amino acids. Germline CDR1 and CDR2: SNHLY and FYNNEI. V lost 10 bases and J 0 bases, leaving 13 bases between the germline ends.

The CDR3 region is CASSSQGQGGLHEQYF. CDR3 coding DNA: TGTGCCAGTAGTTCCCAGGGACAGGGGGGATTGCATGAGCAGTACTTC. The rearrangement joins TRBV19 to TRBJ2-7, with TRBD1 matching 11 bases. Unmatched junction bases numbered 13, after V lost 5 bases and J lost 7 bases. The V gene's germline CDR1 is LNHDA and CDR2 SQIVND (reference sequence). The length of the CDR3 is 16 residues.

The chain joins TRBV29-1 to TRBJ1-1; D gene unclear. From germline, CDR1 is SQVTM and CDR2 ANQGSEA. The length of the CDR3 is 13 residues. V lost 7 bases, J lost 4 bases, and 16 bases lay in between. CDR3 DNA sequence: TGCAGCGGCACGGGGAAGTTGGGCACTGAAGCTTTCTTT. It encodes CSGTGKLGTEAFF.

The chain has TRBV7-7 and TRBJ1-1; D gene unclear. The ends were cut back, 1 base at V and 4 bases at J, with 7 bases in the middle. CDR3 length: 13 residues. The V gene's germline CDR1 is SSHAT and CDR2 FNYEAQ (reference sequence). CDR3 sequence (DNA): TGTGCCAGCAGCTTAGATCGAGGCACTGAAGCTTTCTTT. It encodes CASSLDRGTEAFF.

V and J are TRBV29-1 and TRBJ2-5; D gene uncertain. The CDR3 is 13 residues long. Germline CDR1 SQVTM, CDR2 ANQGSEA. The V and J ends lost 7 bases and 4 bases respectively, with 16 bases between them. CDR3 sequence reads: CSAQPWVGETQYF. The CDR3 nucleotides are TGCAGCGCCCAGCCATGGGTGGGAGAGACCCAGTACTTC.

As to this clone: One end of the junction fails to match germline, which may point to a read error. The chain recombines TRBV6-6 with TRBJ1-2; no firm D call. The CDR3 consists of 12 residues. Germline assignment: CDR1 MNHNY and CDR2 SVGAGI (reference sequence). CDR3 sequence (DNA): TGTGCCGGCAGTTACTCGGGTTATGGCTACACCTTC. Its protein is CAGSYSGYGYTF.

The CDR3 nucleotides are TGCGCCAGCAGCGTGGGACAGAACCAAGAGACCCAGTACTTC. Translated, it gives CASSVGQNQETQYF. The chain has TRBV5-1 and TRBJ2-5; 7 bases fit TRBD1. Germline CDR1 SGHRS, CDR2 YFSETQ. The V and J ends lost 4 bases and 0 bases, in that order; junction bases with no gene match: 3. CDR3 length: 14 residues.

This chain connects TRBV7-3 to TRBJ1-3; D is possibly TRBD1 (5 bases). The germline V and J ends were trimmed by 5 bases and 0 bases, with 14 bases remaining between them. This CDR3 is 16 amino acids long. CDR1 is SGHTA and CDR2 is FQGTGA in the germline V gene. The CDR3 sequence is CASSRHRTLSGNTIYF. CDR3 bases: TGTGCCAGCAGCCGACACCGGACACTCTCTGGAAACACCATATATTTT.

The chain uses TRBV30 and TRBJ2-2; 8 nucleotides agree with TRBD1. The CDR3 is made up of 13 amino acids. CDR1 is GTSNPN and CDR2 is SVGIG in the germline V gene (reference sequence). The V gene end was trimmed by 3 bases and the J gene end by 5 bases; junction bases not matched to a gene: 2. The CDR3 region has the DNA TGTGCCTGGAGGCGACAGGGGACCGGGGAGCTGTTTTTT. Its translation: CAWRRQGTGELFF.

The V and J genes are TRBV7-8 and TRBJ2-1, with 7 bases lining up with TRBD2. This CDR3 has 18 residues. J gave up 6 bases and V 2 bases, and 16 bases lay outside the gene matches. Germline V gene data show CDR1 as SGHVS and CDR2 as FQNEAQ. The chain's CDR3 is CASSLQRVRREKVNEQFF. CDR3 nucleotide sequence: TGTGCCAGCAGCTTACAAAGGGTTCGGCGGGAGAAGGTCAATGAGCAGTTCTTC.

This chain links TRBV6-4 with TRBJ1-1; D is possibly TRBD1 (6 bases). Trimming left V 0 bases short and J 4 bases short, with 12 bases between. Germline CDR1 reads MRHNA; CDR2 reads SNTAGT. CDR3 length equals 15 residues. CDR3 in amino acids: CASSDSSGEGTEAFF. In nucleotides, the CDR3 is TGTGCCAGCAGTGACTCTTCAGGGGAGGGCACTGAAGCTTTCTTT.

The chain is built from TRBV7-3 and TRBJ2-2; weak D call: TRBD1 (5 bases). Trimming left V 5 bases short and J 0 bases short, with 13 bases between. The germline gives CDR1 SGHTA, CDR2 FQGTGA. The CDR3 is made up of 16 amino acids. The DNA for the CDR3 is TGTGCCAGCAGCGCCACGACAGCTTCGAACACCGGGGAGCTGTTTTTT. Its protein is CASSATTASNTGELFF.

As to this clone: This may stem from a read error, because a much larger clone lies one nucleotide away. V gene TRBV30 combines with J gene TRBJ1-1, with D tentatively TRBD1 (5 bases). Germline V CDR1 and CDR2: GTSNPN, SVGIG (reference sequence). CDR3 length: 11 amino acids. As DNA, the CDR3 is TGTGTCTGGAGTGTATACAGGGAAGCTTTCTTT. This encodes CVWSVYREAFF. The whole variable domain, filled in from reference TRBV30 and TRBJ1-1, reads SQTIHQWPATLVQPVGSPLSLECTVEGTSNPNLYWYRQAAGRGLQLLFYSVGIGQISSEVPQNLSASRPQDRQFILSSKKLLLSDSGFYLCVWSVYREAFFGQGTRLTVV.

The rearrangement links TRBV9 to TRBJ2-5; perhaps TRBD2 as D (6 bases). V was cut by 4 bases and J by 4 bases, with 17 bases left in between. The germline V gene has CDR1 SGDLS and CDR2 YYNGEE. The CDR3 is 15 residues long. The CDR3 nucleotides read TGTGCCAGCAGCCTCTCGATCGGGACTCCAGAGACCCAGTACTTC. Protein sequence: CASSLSIGTPETQYF. The full variable domain, its missing parts supplied by reference TRBV9 and TRBJ2-5, is DSGVTQTPKHLITATGQRVTLRCSPRSGDLSVYWYQQSLDQGLQFLIQYYNGEERAKGNILERFSAQQFPDLHSELNLSSLELGDSALYFCASSLSIGTPETQYFGPGTRLLVL.

The J gene is TRBJ2-3, the V gene TRBV5-1; D ambiguous. The CDR3 length is 15 residues. V lost 0 bases and J lost 0, with 8 bases in between. Germline-derived CDR1 and CDR2 are SGHRS and YFSETQ. The CDR3, as DNA: TGCGCCAGCAGCTTGGCTAGATTTAGCACAGATACGCAGTATTTT. Protein product: CASSLARFSTDTQYF.